Each of the 26 T cell receptor beta chains below was sequenced from the same sample in a study of vaccination and CD4 T cells after COVID-19. Indicated treatment: roughly 10-day PBMC culture with coronavirus spike peptide pools or control peptides (ViraFEST assay). Their antigen targets remain unknown. Cultured CD4+ T cell DNA underwent sequencing with the Oncomine TCR Beta short-read assay. MiXCR, applied by TCRdb to the PCR reads, yields one record per CDR3 protein. The data hold approximately 13,000 distinct CDR3 sequences, with 25% to 30% observed a single time. The material sequenced was CD4+ T cells from blood, cultured in vitro, taken before SARS-CoV-2 vaccination. All receptors derive from a human donor who received a COVID-19 vaccine.

This chain connects TRBV24-1 to TRBJ1-1, with D perhaps TRBD1 (5 bases). This CDR3 contains 13 residues. Germline CDR1 and CDR2: KGHDR and SFDVKD. Trimming pared 9 bases from V and 6 bases from J, leaving 16 bases between. This CDR3 reads CATWDPRTAEAFF. The CDR3 DNA is TGTGCCACCTGGGACCCCCGAACCGCTGAAGCTTTCTTT.

This clonotype showed up just a few times. The CDR3 spells CASSFSTDTQYF. CDR3 DNA sequence: TGCGCCAGCAGCTTTAGCACAGATACGCAGTATTTT. The genes are TRBV5-1 and TRBJ2-3; D ambiguous. Germline V gene sequence: CDR1 SGHRS, CDR2 YFSETQ. Trimming stripped 2 bases from V and 0 bases from J, with 1 base between. This CDR3 has 12 residues.

To note about this clonotype: Germline is not matched at one junction end, which may reflect a read error. The chain recombines TRBV6-5 with TRBJ1-1; the D gene is possibly TRBD1 (5 bases). CDR1 MNHEY and CDR2 SVGAGI come from the germline V gene. The CDR3 runs 15 residues. The CDR3 is CASGYGLGGDTEAFF. In DNA form, the CDR3 reads TGTGCCAGCGGTTACGGTCTGGGGGGGGACACTGAAGCTTTCTTT.

V gene TRBV6-1 combines with J gene TRBJ1-2; D possibly corresponds to TRBD1 (6 bases). Per the germline V gene, CDR1 is MNHNS and CDR2 is SASEGT. This CDR3 spans 15 amino acids. V was pared by 7 bases and J by 5 bases, with 20 bases between. The DNA of the CDR3 is TGTGCCAGCAAATCGGAAAGACAGGTGGGGTATGGCTACACCTTC. Translating it yields CASKSERQVGYGYTF.

This clonotype was seen a few times. This chain links TRBV7-9 with TRBJ1-2; 9 bases match TRBD1. With V trimmed by 5 bases and J by 5 bases, 3 bases remained unmatched. CDR1 is SEHNR and CDR2 is FQNEAQ in the germline V gene (reference sequence). CDR3 length equals 13 residues. The CDR3 here is CASSRTGEYGYTF. For the CDR3, the DNA is TGTGCCAGCAGCCGGACAGGGGAGTATGGCTACACCTTC.

The chain uses TRBV5-1 and TRBJ2-7; D could derive from TRBD1 or TRBD2 (5 bases each). CDR3 length equals 14 residues. Germline loops: CDR1 SGHRS, CDR2 YFSETQ. The V gene lost 4 bases and the J gene lost 6 bases, with 17 bases spanning the gap. The CDR3: CASSQGPESREQYF. CDR3 bases: TGCGCCAGCAGCCAGGGACCCGAATCCCGCGAGCAGTACTTC. Looking up the rest from reference TRBV5-1 and TRBJ2-7 gives the full variable domain: KAGVTQTPRYLIKTRGQQVTLSCSPISGHRSVSWYQQTPGQGLQFLFEYFSETQRNKGNFPGRFSGRQFSNSRSEMNVSTLELGDSALYLCASSQGPESREQYFGPGTRLTVT.

Relative to its sample, this clonotype is medium-sized. The V call is TRBV19, the J call TRBJ1-1, with D tentatively TRBD1 (5 bases). Germline CDR1 is LNHDA and CDR2 is SQIVND (reference sequence). V was shortened by 7 bases and J by 1 base, with 16 bases between the two germline ends. This CDR3 is built from 15 residues. The CDR3 spells CASNKGPSSNTEAFF. The CDR3 DNA sequence: TGTGCCAGTAACAAGGGACCCTCCTCGAACACTGAAGCTTTCTTT.

The chain joins TRBV6-1 to TRBJ2-7, with TRBD1 matching 7 bases. The CDR3 consists of 13 residues. The J segment lost 3 bases and the V segment lost 6 bases, leaving 5 bases of the junction unmatched. Germline CDR1 is MNHNS and CDR2 is SASEGT. DNA of the CDR3: TGTGCCAGCAGAGACAGGGCCAACTACGAGCAGTACTTC. The encoded protein is CASRDRANYEQYF.

The chain combines TRBV5-6 with TRBJ1-2; D possibly corresponds to TRBD1 (5 bases). The CDR3 runs to 15 residues. The germline gives CDR1 SGHDT, CDR2 YYEEEE. The V end lost 4 bases, the J end lost 3 bases, and 16 bases lay between the germline ends. The CDR3 here is CASSQRYRNHYGYTF. The DNA of the CDR3 is TGTGCCAGCAGCCAAAGGTACAGGAACCACTATGGCTACACCTTC.

The V call is TRBV12-3 or TRBV12-4, the J call TRBJ1-6; 7 bases are a match to TRBD1. CDR3 length: 14 residues. The V segment lost 6 bases and the J segment 4 bases; nucleotides outside the gene matches: 3. The CDR3 DNA reads TGTGCCAGCAGCACGGGACAGTATAATTCACCCCTCCACTTT. This sequence encodes CASSTGQYNSPLHF.

This clonotype has only a few counts. The rearrangement links TRBV4-1 to TRBJ2-2; TRBD2 matches 7 bases. V was clipped by 0 bases and J by 3 bases; unmatched bases: 7. The CDR3 spans 17 residues. Germline assignment: CDR1 MGHRA and CDR2 YSYEKL. The DNA for the CDR3 is TGCGCCAGCAGCCAAGATGTGGGGGGGGTCGACACCGGGGAGCTGTTTTTT. Its translation: CASSQDVGGVDTGELFF.

This clonotype was picked up a small number of times. The chain is built from TRBV20-1 and TRBJ2-1; tentative D call: TRBD2 (6 bases). The CDR3 spans 16 residues. The V gene's germline CDR1 is DFQATT and CDR2 SNEGSKA (reference sequence). V shed 5 bases and J shed 3 bases, with 20 bases lying between them. The CDR3 DNA reads TGCAGTGCTCAGACCCCAAACGGGGGTCTCTACAATGAGCAGTTCTTC. Protein sequence: CSAQTPNGGLYNEQFF.

This clonotype was observed a handful of times. The V gene is TRBV19, the J gene TRBJ2-1, with unresolved D. From germline, CDR1 is LNHDA and CDR2 SQIVND (reference sequence). V was shortened by 1 base and J by 5 bases, with 12 bases between the two germline ends. CDR3 size: 15 residues. Here the CDR3 DNA reads TGTGCCAGTAGTATAGTCTGGGGATCAGACAATGAGCAGTTCTTC. It encodes CASSIVWGSDNEQFF.

V usage is TRBV20-1 and J usage is TRBJ2-1; D gene uncertain. This CDR3 is 13 amino acids long. The V gene's germline CDR1 is DFQATT and CDR2 SNEGSKA (reference sequence). The CDR3, as DNA: TGCAGCGCCGCGGCTGGGGTAGGCGATGAGCAGTTCTTC. It codes for CSAAAGVGDEQFF.

The chain carries TRBV19 and TRBJ2-2, with 7 nucleotides matching TRBD2. V was clipped by 10 bases and J by 5 bases; unmatched bases: 10. CDR1 is LNHDA, CDR2 SQIVND, per germline (reference sequence). CDR3 length: 14 amino acids. CDR3 region: CATHGRGRTGELFF. The CDR3 DNA follows: TGTGCCACCCACGGGCGGGGGAGAACCGGGGAGCTGTTTTTT.

The V and J genes are TRBV18 and TRBJ2-7; 12 positions agree with TRBD2. The CDR3 has 18 amino acids. After removal of 1 base from V and 3 bases from J, the junction contained 10 bases not matched to a gene. Looked up from germline, CDR1 is KGHSH and CDR2 is LQKENI. The CDR3 here is CASSPRSVASGGGYEQYF. In nucleotides, the CDR3 is TGTGCCAGCTCACCACGGAGTGTCGCTAGCGGGGGGGGCTACGAGCAGTACTTC.

J is TRBJ2-5 and V is TRBV9; possibly TRBD1 or TRBD2 for D (5 bases each). V was cut by 2 bases and J by 5 bases, with 16 bases left in between. Germline-derived CDR1 and CDR2 are SGDLS and YYNGEE. The CDR3 contains 15 residues. The CDR3 bases are TGTGCCAGCAGCGTTCGCGGGTACCCAGGGGAGACCCAGTACTTC. This codes for CASSVRGYPGETQYF.

This clonotype was detected only a few times. V is TRBV20-1 and J is TRBJ1-2; maybe TRBD1 (5 bases). CDR1 DFQATT and CDR2 SNEGSKA come from the germline V gene (reference sequence). V lost 4 bases and J lost 4, with 10 bases in between. This CDR3 region has 12 residues. The DNA of the CDR3 is TGCAGTGCTACCACAGGAGGCTATGGCTACACCTTC. It is translated as CSATTGGYGYTF.

J is TRBJ2-1 and V is TRBV12-5; D not certain. V was cut by 5 bases and J by 4 bases, with 3 bases left in between. The CDR3 is 11 residues long. Germline-derived CDR1 and CDR2 are LGHNT and FRNRAP. The CDR3 nucleotides read TGTGCTAGTGGTCTTTACAATGAGCAGTTCTTC. This encodes CASGLYNEQFF.

The J gene is TRBJ2-5, the V gene TRBV21-1; the table names TRBD1, a call not compared with the DNA. TRBV21-1 is listed as a pseudogene. The CDR3 totals 14 residues. CDR3 amino acids: CASSPDRDQETQYF. CDR3 in DNA: TGTGCCAGCAGCCCGGACAGGGACCAAGAGACCCAGTACTTC.

In this sample, this clonotype turned up a few times. The chain is built from TRBV19 and TRBJ1-2; 7 bases match TRBD1. CDR3 length: 13 residues. Germline lookup yields CDR1 LNHDA and CDR2 SQIVND (reference sequence). The V segment lost 3 bases and the J segment 3 bases; nucleotides outside the gene matches: 1. In nucleotides, the CDR3 is TGTGCCAGTAGTATCAGGGGGTACTATGGCTACACCTTC. Its translation: CASSIRGYYGYTF. The full variable domain, completed using reference TRBV19 and TRBJ1-2, is DGGITQSPKYLFRKEGQNVTLSCEQNLNHDAMYWYRQDPGQGLRLIYYSQIVNDFQKGDIAEGYSVSREKKESFPLTVTSAQKNPTAFYLCASSIRGYYGYTFGSGTRLTVV.

This clonotype was seen more than once but under ten times. J is TRBJ1-5 and V is TRBV7-2, with D unclear. This CDR3 contains 13 residues. CDR1 SGHTA and CDR2 FQGNSA come from the germline V gene. Trimming removed 3 bases from V and 1 base from J, with 4 bases in between. The CDR3 region is CASSFYSNQPQHF. The CDR3 DNA reads TGTGCCAGCAGCTTCTACAGCAATCAGCCCCAGCATTTT.

The chain employs TRBV6-1 and TRBJ1-5; 11 bases line up with TRBD1. With 4 bases clipped from V and 5 bases from J, the junction kept 7 bases outside the gene matches. Germline-derived CDR1 and CDR2 are MNHNS and SASEGT. The CDR3 covers 16 residues. CDR3: CASSGTGGFWDQPQHF. The CDR3 DNA reads as TGTGCCAGCAGTGGGACAGGGGGCTTTTGGGATCAGCCCCAGCATTTT.

This clonotype was observed a handful of times. The V gene is TRBV12-3 or TRBV12-4, the J gene TRBJ2-5; TRBD1 is a possible D gene (5 bases). Trimming removed 6 bases from V and 1 base from J, with 15 bases in between. The CDR3 is 15 residues long. CDR3 amino acids: CASSSARTPQETQYF. The CDR3 nucleotides read TGTGCCAGCAGCTCTGCCCGGACACCCCAAGAGACCCAGTACTTC.

The chain couples TRBV29-1 to TRBJ2-1; perhaps TRBD1 as D (6 bases). Germline V gene sequence: CDR1 SQVTM, CDR2 ANQGSEA. The CDR3 has 15 amino acids. Trimming took off 2 bases at V and 0 bases at J, with 11 bases between the two ends. This CDR3 is CSVELPGVSYNEQFF. The CDR3 coding sequence is TGCAGCGTTGAACTCCCAGGGGTCTCCTACAATGAGCAGTTCTTC.

In this sample, this clonotype turned up a few times. V and J are TRBV7-9 and TRBJ1-6; unclear D gene. Germline values: CDR1 SEHNR, CDR2 FQNEAQ (reference sequence). Trimming stripped 2 bases from V and 12 bases from J, with 20 bases between. This CDR3 is built from 16 residues. The CDR3 DNA sequence: TGTGCCAGCAGCTTAAGCCAGGTTGGAGCTCGGGAACCCCTCCACTTT. This sequence encodes CASSLSQVGAREPLHF.